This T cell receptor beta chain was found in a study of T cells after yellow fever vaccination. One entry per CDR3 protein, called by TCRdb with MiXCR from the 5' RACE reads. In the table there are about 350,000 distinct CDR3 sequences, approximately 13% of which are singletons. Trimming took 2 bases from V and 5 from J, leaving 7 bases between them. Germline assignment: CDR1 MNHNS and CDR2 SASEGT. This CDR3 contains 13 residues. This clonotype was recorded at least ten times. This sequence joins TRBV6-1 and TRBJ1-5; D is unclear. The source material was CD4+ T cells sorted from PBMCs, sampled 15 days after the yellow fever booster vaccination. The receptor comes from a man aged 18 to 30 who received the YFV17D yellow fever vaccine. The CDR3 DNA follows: TGTGCCAGCAGTGAATGGGCCGATCAGCCCCAGCATTTT. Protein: CASSEWADQPQHF.